The next 28 T cell receptor beta chains were all read from a single sample in a study of blood T cell repertoires in COVID-19. Generated by immunoSEQ multiplex PCR, the TCRdb table keeps only in-frame clones and is missing some. This table has 150,000 to 200,000 clones, around 74% appearing once. The sequenced sample was peripheral blood. The receptors derive from a man aged 65 to 85 with acute or convalescent COVID-19.

This chain links TRBV5-4 with TRBJ1-2, with D possibly matching TRBD1 (6 bases). Per germline, CDR1 SGHNT and CDR2 YYREEE (reference sequence). The V and J ends lost 10 bases and 0 bases respectively, with 19 bases between them. This CDR3 contains 15 residues. CDR3 amino acids: CAGVIQGRPNYGYTF. CDR3 nucleotides: TGTGCCGGAGTAATACAGGGTCGGCCTAACTATGGCTACACCTTC. The full variable domain, completed using reference TRBV5-4 and TRBJ1-2, is ETGVTQSPTHLIKTRGQQVTLRCSSQSGHNTVSWYQQALGQGPQFIFQYYREEENGRGNFPPRFSGLQFPNYSSELNVNALELDDSALYLCAGVIQGRPNYGYTFGSGTRLTVV.

The chain has TRBV3-1 (or the pseudogene TRBV3-2) and TRBJ1-1, with TRBD1 as a possible D gene (5 bases). Germline values: CDR1 LGHDT, CDR2 YNNKEL (reference sequence). V was shortened by 1 base and J by 14 bases, with 17 bases between the two germline ends. The CDR3 runs to 13 residues. This CDR3 reads CASSQGGTLISFF. The CDR3 DNA is TGTGCCAGCAGCCAAGGGGGGACTTTGATCTCCTTCTTT.

The chain joins TRBV3-1 (or the pseudogene TRBV3-2) to TRBJ1-3; 8 positions agree with TRBD1. Germline lookup yields CDR1 LGHDT and CDR2 YNNKEL (reference sequence). The CDR3 is 15 residues long. The ends lost 2 bases at V and 3 bases at J; junction bases unmatched: 3. CDR3 protein: CASSQRTGFGNTIYF. The CDR3 nucleotides are TGTGCCAGCAGCCAAAGGACAGGGTTTGGAAACACCATATATTTT.

V gene TRBV7-9 combines with J gene TRBJ1-2; TRBD1 agrees at 8 bases. The germline CDR1 and CDR2 sequences are SEHNR and FQNEAQ (reference sequence). V trimming: 4 bases; J trimming: 1 base; junction bases outside the gene matches: 8. This CDR3 spans 16 amino acids. The CDR3 is CASSYVGQEYNYGYTF. CDR3 coding DNA: TGTGCCAGCAGCTACGTGGGACAGGAATATAACTATGGCTACACCTTC.

V and J are TRBV2 and TRBJ1-1, with a weak D call TRBD1 (6 bases). The CDR3 is made up of 15 amino acids. Trimming cost V 2 bases and J 1 base, with 11 bases left between them. CDR1 SNHLY and CDR2 FYNNEI come from the germline V gene. The CDR3 sequence is CASSERGAGNTEAFF. The CDR3, as DNA: TGTGCCAGCAGTGAACGGGGGGCGGGGAACACTGAAGCTTTCTTT.

The genes are TRBV6-5 and TRBJ2-1, with D hard to call. The CDR3 is made up of 13 amino acids. Trimming left V 7 bases short and J 13 bases short, with 20 bases between. Looked up from germline, CDR1 is MNHEY and CDR2 is SVGAGI. CDR3 bases: TGTGCCAGCATATCCCCTAGTGATCTTGGTCAGTTCTTC. This translates into CASISPSDLGQFF.

The gene calls are TRBV5-1 and TRBJ2-7; 7 bases fit TRBD1. The CDR3 covers 13 residues. From germline, CDR1 is SGHRS and CDR2 YFSETQ. Trimming removed 8 bases from V and 6 bases from J; junction bases left unmatched: 11. The CDR3 nucleotides are TGCGCCAGTACTACCGAGGGGGCGGGCGAGCAGTACTTC. This translates into CASTTEGAGEQYF.

This chain connects TRBV6-5 to TRBJ1-1, with D possibly matching TRBD1 (5 bases). V lost 3 bases to trimming and J lost 4 bases, with 15 bases between them. Germline CDR1 is MNHEY and CDR2 is SVGAGI. This CDR3 is built from 15 residues. CDR3 protein: CASSYSDSLTTEAFF. The CDR3 DNA reads as TGTGCCAGCAGTTATTCCGACAGTTTGACCACTGAAGCTTTCTTT.

The count of this clone is one. This rearrangement joins TRBV6-5 to TRBJ1-1; D remains ambiguous. V lost 6 bases and J lost 5, with 19 bases in between. The CDR3 is made up of 15 amino acids. CDR1 and CDR2 (germline): MNHEY, SVGAGI. The DNA of the CDR3 is TGTGCCAGCAGCGGACTCCCGTCTAAAGAGACTGAAGCTTTCTTT. This gives the protein CASSGLPSKETEAFF.

V and J are TRBV6-2 or TRBV6-3 and TRBJ1-5, with TRBD1 matching 7 bases. This CDR3 comprises 14 residues. The V gene's germline CDR1 is MNHEY and CDR2 SVGEGT. V was pared by 5 bases and J by 4 bases, with 5 bases of the junction left unmatched. In DNA form, the CDR3 reads TGTGCCAGCAGTAAGACAGGGAAAAATCAGCCCCAGCATTTT. This translates into CASSKTGKNQPQHF.

This chain uses TRBV6-5 with TRBJ2-7; perhaps TRBD1 as D (5 bases). The CDR3 loop spans 15 amino acids. The germline V and J ends were trimmed by 7 bases and 4 bases, with 20 bases remaining between them. Germline V lookup: CDR1 MNHEY, CDR2 SVGAGI. CDR3 protein: CASITGLSGNYEQYF. The CDR3 nucleotides read TGTGCCAGCATCACAGGTCTTTCTGGGAATTACGAGCAGTACTTC.

The chain carries TRBV18 and TRBJ2-7; TRBD1 matches at 11 bases. The germline V gene encodes CDR1 KGHSH and CDR2 LQKENI. Trimming removed 3 bases from V and 2 bases from J; junction bases left unmatched: 3. CDR3 length: 15 amino acids. The CDR3 sequence: CASSPGTGGTYEQYF. The CDR3 coding sequence is TGTGCCAGCTCACCGGGGACAGGGGGGACCTACGAGCAGTACTTC. The full variable domain, completed using reference TRBV18 and TRBJ2-7, is NAGVMQNPRHLVRRRGQEARLRCSPMKGHSHVYWYRQLPEEGLKFMVYLQKENIIDESGMPKERFSAEFPKEGPSILRIQQVVRGDSAAYFCASSPGTGGTYEQYFGPGTRLTVT.

This chain links TRBV11-3 with TRBJ1-1; D possibly corresponds to TRBD1 (6 bases). This CDR3 comprises 16 residues. V lost 0 bases and J 0 bases, leaving 11 bases between the germline ends. The V gene's germline CDR1 is SGHNT and CDR2 YENEEA. The CDR3 nucleotides read TGTGCCAGCAGCTTAGATATGGGACAATTGAACACTGAAGCTTTCTTT. This sequence encodes CASSLDMGQLNTEAFF. Full variable domain (missing parts from reference TRBV11-3 and TRBJ1-1): EAGVVQSPRYKIIEKKQPVAFWCNPISGHNTLYWYLQNLGQGPELLIRYENEEAVDDSQLPKDRFSAERLKGVDSTLKIQPAELGDSAVYLCASSLDMGQLNTEAFFGQGTRLTVV.

The V gene is TRBV24-1, the J gene TRBJ2-3, with D possibly matching TRBD1 (5 bases). The germline V gene has CDR1 KGHDR and CDR2 SFDVKD. Trimming stripped 5 bases from V and 1 base from J, with 9 bases between. The CDR3 is made up of 14 amino acids. In DNA form, the CDR3 reads TGTGCCACCAGTGCCTGGGGCGGCACAGATACGCAGTATTTT. Protein product: CATSAWGGTDTQYF.

This chain connects TRBV19 to TRBJ1-2; TRBD1 is a possible D gene (5 bases). Germline CDR1 LNHDA, CDR2 SQIVND (reference sequence). The CDR3 loop spans 13 amino acids. Trimming removed 5 bases at V and 7 bases at J, with 14 bases between. CDR3 residues: CASSFPGFTGYTF. Written as DNA, the CDR3 is TGTGCCAGTAGTTTCCCAGGGTTTACTGGCTACACCTTC.

The genes are TRBV9 and TRBJ2-1; possibly TRBD1 for D (6 bases). The V end lost 3 bases, the J end lost 12 bases, and 16 bases lay between the germline ends. The V gene's germline CDR1 is SGDLS and CDR2 YYNGEE. The CDR3 consists of 13 residues. The CDR3 coding sequence is TGTGCCAGCAGCGGAATACAGGGATGGATGCAGTTCTTC. It encodes CASSGIQGWMQFF.

The V call is TRBV5-1, the J call TRBJ2-3; 12 nucleotides agree with TRBD2. Germline V gene sequence: CDR1 SGHRS, CDR2 YFSETQ. With 3 bases clipped from V and 5 bases from J, the junction kept 10 bases outside the gene matches. This CDR3 is 17 amino acids long. The CDR3 spells CASSSLLAGGQGDTQYF. The CDR3 nucleotides read TGCGCCAGCAGCTCCTTACTAGCGGGGGGCCAGGGAGATACGCAGTATTTT. Variable domain in full (rest from reference TRBV5-1 and TRBJ2-3): KAGVTQTPRYLIKTRGQQVTLSCSPISGHRSVSWYQQTPGQGLQFLFEYFSETQRNKGNFPGRFSGRQFSNSRSEMNVSTLELGDSALYLCASSSLLAGGQGDTQYFGPGTRLTVL.

Points on this clone: This same CDR3 is encoded by further DNA sequences in the sample. The genes are TRBV6-4 and TRBJ1-2, with TRBD1 as a possible D gene (5 bases). V lost 0 bases and J lost 8, with 10 bases in between. Germline CDR1 is MRHNA and CDR2 is SNTAGT. This CDR3 is 13 amino acids long. Here the CDR3 reads CASSDSRVGGYTF. CDR3 sequence (DNA): TGTGCCAGCAGTGACTCCAGGGTCGGAGGCTACACCTTC.

This clone was picked up a small number of times. J is TRBJ2-5 and V is TRBV19, with 10 bases matching TRBD1. V lost 7 bases and J lost 1; bases outside the gene matches: 9. Germline CDR1 and CDR2: LNHDA and SQIVND (reference sequence). This CDR3 is built from 16 residues. CDR3 protein: CASNSQDRGAQETQYF. The CDR3 nucleotides are TGTGCCAGTAACAGTCAGGACAGGGGGGCCCAAGAGACCCAGTACTTC.

The V gene is TRBV6-1, the J gene TRBJ1-5; D is unclear. This CDR3 comprises 14 residues. Germline V gene sequence: CDR1 MNHNS, CDR2 SASEGT. V was clipped by 3 bases and J by 7 bases, with 13 bases between them. The CDR3 loop is CASSEWPGSQPQHF. The CDR3 DNA is TGTGCCAGCAGTGAGTGGCCAGGCTCCCAGCCCCAGCATTTT.

The gene calls are TRBV5-1 and TRBJ1-2; 12 bases are a match to TRBD1. Trimming at V came to 4 bases and at J to 10 bases, leaving 8 bases not matched to a gene. Germline V gene lookup returns CDR1 SGHRS and CDR2 YFSETQ. This CDR3 is 14 amino acids long. The CDR3 DNA sequence: TGCGCCAGCAGCAGGGGGACAGGGGGCGTTGACTACACCTTC. It codes for CASSRGTGGVDYTF.

The rearrangement joins TRBV19 to TRBJ2-3; D is undetermined. This CDR3 has 13 amino acids. The V gene lost 6 bases and the J gene lost 6 bases, with 13 bases spanning the gap. Germline CDR1 reads LNHDA; CDR2 reads SQIVND (reference sequence). The CDR3 reads CASSPLIEDTQYF. The CDR3 nucleotides read TGTGCCAGTAGCCCTCTGATTGAGGATACGCAGTATTTT.

The chain has TRBV7-2 and TRBJ2-3, with TRBD1 matching 8 bases. Germline assignment: CDR1 SGHTA and CDR2 FQGNSA. The CDR3 runs 16 residues. V trimming: 5 bases; J trimming: 2 bases; junction bases outside the gene matches: 9. CDR3 protein: CASSPRDRWTTDTQYF. In DNA, the CDR3 is TGTGCCAGCAGCCCACGGGACAGGTGGACCACAGATACGCAGTATTTT.

Of note for this clone: This specimen includes other DNA sequences encoding the same CDR3. This sequence joins TRBV5-1 and TRBJ2-5; D ambiguous. The ends were cut back, 0 bases at V and 2 bases at J, with 2 bases in the middle. CDR1 SGHRS and CDR2 YFSETQ come from the germline V gene. This CDR3 has 12 residues. Here the CDR3 reads CASSLAQETQYF. In nucleotides, the CDR3 is TGCGCCAGCAGCTTGGCTCAAGAGACCCAGTACTTC.

In this sample, this clone turned up once. The genes are TRBV20-1 and TRBJ2-3; tentatively, D is TRBD2 (6 bases). V lost 3 bases, J lost 3 bases, and 16 bases lay in between. The V gene's germline CDR1 is DFQATT and CDR2 SNEGSKA (reference sequence). The CDR3 runs to 15 residues. The CDR3: CSASLASEGTDTQYF. The CDR3 DNA reads TGCAGTGCTAGTCTCGCTAGCGAGGGAACAGATACGCAGTATTTT.

The CDR3 sequence: CASSRTGTEAFF. As DNA, the CDR3 is TGTGCCAGCAGCCGGACAGGGACTGAAGCTTTCTTT. The chain uses TRBV11-3 and TRBJ1-1; 8 bases agree with TRBD1. The CDR3 has 12 residues. CDR1 and CDR2 from the germline V gene are SGHNT and YENEEA. Trimming took 5 bases from V and 5 from J; bases not matched to a gene: 1.

V gene TRBV3-1 (or the pseudogene TRBV3-2) combines with J gene TRBJ1-2; TRBD1 matches 7 bases. V lost 2 bases and J lost 5; bases outside the gene matches: 2. The CDR3 is 13 amino acids. Per the germline V gene, CDR1 is LGHDT and CDR2 is YNNKEL (reference sequence). CDR3 loop: CASSQLQGYGYTF. As DNA, the CDR3 is TGTGCCAGCAGCCAATTACAGGGGTATGGCTACACCTTC.

The V call is TRBV5-1, the J call TRBJ2-3, with 8 bases lining up with TRBD2. Germline CDR1 SGHRS, CDR2 YFSETQ. V was pared by 1 base and J by 0 bases, with 4 bases of the junction left unmatched. The CDR3 totals 16 residues. CDR3 nucleotides: TGCGCCAGCAGCTTGCGCTCTAGCGGGAGCACAGATACGCAGTATTTT. Its protein product is CASSLRSSGSTDTQYF.